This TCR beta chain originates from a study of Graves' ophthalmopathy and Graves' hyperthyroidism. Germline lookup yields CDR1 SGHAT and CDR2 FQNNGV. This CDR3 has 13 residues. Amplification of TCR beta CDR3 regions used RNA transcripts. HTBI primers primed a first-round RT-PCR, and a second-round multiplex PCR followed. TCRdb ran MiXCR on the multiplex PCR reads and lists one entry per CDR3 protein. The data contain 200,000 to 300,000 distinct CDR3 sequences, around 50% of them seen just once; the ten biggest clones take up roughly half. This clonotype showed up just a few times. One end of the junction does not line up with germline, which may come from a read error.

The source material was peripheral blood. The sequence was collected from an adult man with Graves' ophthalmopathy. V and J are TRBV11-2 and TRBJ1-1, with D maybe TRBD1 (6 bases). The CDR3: CASSQDSHTKAFF. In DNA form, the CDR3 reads TGTGCCAGCAGCCAGGACAGCCACACTAAAGCTTTCTTT.